Each of the 27 T cell receptor beta chains below was sequenced from the same sample in a study of shared clonotypes between healthy human individuals. Libraries were prepared by immunoSEQ multiplex PCR; TCRdb keeps only in-frame clonotypes and omits some of them. This sample carries about 450,000 clones, around 79% of them seen once, and the ten largest clones take less than 15%. Sequenced: PBMCs. Every receptor here comes from a woman aged 40 to 50 in good health. Some clones in this sample may be carry-over from other donors' samples.

The rearrangement links TRBV9 to TRBJ2-6, with D uncertain. Trimming pared 0 bases from V and 0 bases from J, leaving 4 bases between. Germline assignment: CDR1 SGDLS and CDR2 YYNGEE. The CDR3 totals 15 residues. CDR3 nucleotide sequence: TGTGCCAGCAGCGTAGACCTCTCTGGGGCCAACGTCCTGACTTTC. It is translated as CASSVDLSGANVLTF.

V gene TRBV5-1 combines with J gene TRBJ2-3; 12 bases agree with TRBD2. The CDR3 is 17 residues long. CDR1 is SGHRS and CDR2 is YFSETQ in the germline V gene. V lost 4 bases and J lost 3; bases outside the gene matches: 9. The DNA of the CDR3 is TGCGCCAGCAGCCCACGACTAGCGGGAGATGGGACAGATACGCAGTATTTT. Residues: CASSPRLAGDGTDTQYF.

This sequence joins TRBV6-5 and TRBJ2-1; D is perhaps TRBD1 (5 bases). Looked up from germline, CDR1 is MNHEY and CDR2 is SVGAGI. CDR3 size: 15 residues. The germline V and J ends were trimmed by 0 bases and 7 bases, with 13 bases remaining between them. The DNA for the CDR3 is TGTGCCAGCAGTTACTCGCCAGGGTCGGAGAATGAGCAGTTCTTC. This encodes CASSYSPGSENEQFF.

The chain links TRBV7-2 to TRBJ1-4; TRBD1 might be the D (5 bases). The CDR3 has 15 amino acids. Germline V gene sequence: CDR1 SGHTA, CDR2 FQGNSA. The ends were cut back, 1 base at V and 7 bases at J, with 13 bases in the middle. The CDR3 reads CASSLGSAQGEKLFF. The CDR3 DNA follows: TGTGCCAGCAGCTTAGGGTCAGCCCAGGGTGAAAAACTGTTTTTT.

This clone came up once. This chain uses TRBV5-1 with TRBJ2-2; no clear D. There are 14 residues in the CDR3. V was trimmed by 1 base and J by 1 base, leaving 5 bases between them. Germline-derived CDR1 and CDR2 are SGHRS and YFSETQ. CDR3 sequence: CASSLYQNTGELFF. The CDR3 DNA reads TGCGCCAGCAGCTTGTACCAGAACACCGGGGAGCTGTTTTTT.

The rearrangement links TRBV23-1 to TRBJ2-1, with TRBD1 identical over 9 bases. TRBV23-1 is recorded as an ORF, its role being uncertain. The CDR3 runs 17 residues. V lost 0 bases, J lost 9 bases, and 12 bases stayed unmatched. DNA for the CDR3: TGCGCCAGCAGTCAATCGATTAACAGGGGGCTTAACGGTGAGCAGTTCTTC. The encoded protein is CASSQSINRGLNGEQFF.

The chain links TRBV7-3 to TRBJ2-3, with TRBD1 matching 7 bases. Germline CDR1 is SGHTA and CDR2 is FQGTGA. This CDR3 region has 15 residues. V lost 2 bases to trimming and J lost 3 bases; unmatched junction nucleotides: 5. This CDR3 reads CASSLYEGATDTQYF. As DNA, the CDR3 is TGTGCCAGCAGCTTATATGAGGGGGCAACAGATACGCAGTATTTT.

The chain carries TRBV6-5 and TRBJ2-5, with a possible D match to TRBD2 (6 bases). The CDR3 sequence is 13 residues long. The V end was cut by 6 bases, the J end by 2 bases, with 10 bases between. Germline-derived CDR1 and CDR2 are MNHEY and SVGAGI. CDR3: CASSRDFQETQYF. CDR3 nucleotides: TGTGCCAGCAGCAGGGACTTTCAAGAGACCCAGTACTTC.

The chain is built from TRBV5-5 and TRBJ2-7; TRBD2 agrees at 11 bases. Germline CDR1 SGHKS, CDR2 YYEKEE (reference sequence). V lost 0 bases and J lost 5; bases outside the gene matches: 4. This CDR3 has 15 residues. CDR3 coding DNA: TGTGCCAGCAGCTTGGGGGCTAGCGGGAGGCACGAGCAGTACTTC. Translation: CASSLGASGRHEQYF. The full variable domain, with the rest looked up from reference TRBV5-5 and TRBJ2-7, is DAGVTQSPTHLIKTRGQQVTLRCSPISGHKSVSWYQQVLGQGPQFIFQYYEKEERGRGNFPDRFSARQFPNYSSELNVNALLLGDSALYLCASSLGASGRHEQYFGPGTRLTVT.

This rearrangement joins TRBV5-1 to TRBJ2-7; TRBD2 aligns across 13 bases. The ends lost 5 bases at V and 4 bases at J; junction bases unmatched: 6. The CDR3 is 15 residues long. Germline CDR1 and CDR2: SGHRS and YFSETQ. The CDR3 sequence is CASRLTGLAGYEQYF. Here the CDR3 DNA reads TGCGCCAGCAGGCTAACGGGACTAGCGGGATACGAGCAGTACTTC.

This clone was counted between two and nine times. The rearrangement uses TRBV29-1 and TRBJ2-7; TRBD2 aligns across 7 bases. Losses at the gene ends were 2 bases for V and 4 bases for J; bases not matched to a gene: 8. Germline V gives CDR1 SQVTM, CDR2 ANQGSEA. The CDR3 runs to 14 residues. CDR3 residues: CSVEPSGKTYEQYF. CDR3 sequence (DNA): TGCAGCGTTGAACCCAGCGGGAAGACTTACGAGCAGTACTTC.

The chain joins TRBV11-3 to TRBJ2-2; TRBD2 matches 7 bases. The CDR3 is 14 residues long. Looked up from germline, CDR1 is SGHNT and CDR2 is YENEEA. The V segment lost 3 bases and the J segment 4 bases; nucleotides outside the gene matches: 2. CDR3 bases: TGTGCCAGCAGCTTGGGGGGGACCACCGGGGAGCTGTTTTTT. This codes for CASSLGGTTGELFF.

The chain links TRBV15 to TRBJ1-2; D is perhaps TRBD1 (5 bases). The CDR3 runs 15 residues. V was pared by 0 bases and J by 5 bases, with 13 bases between. Germline CDR1 is LNHNV and CDR2 is YYDKDF (reference sequence). The CDR3 region has the DNA TGTGCCACCAGCAGAGACAGGGCTGCCAGGTATGGCTACACCTTC. This encodes CATSRDRAARYGYTF.

In regard to this clone: At the DNA level, this CDR3 is encoded by other sequences in the same sample as well. The CDR3, as DNA: TGTGCCAGCTCACCCGGACAGGGATCCTACGAGCAGTACTTC. This gives the protein CASSPGQGSYEQYF. This chain joins TRBV18 and TRBJ2-7; TRBD1 agrees at 8 bases. Trimming took 3 bases from V and 1 from J; bases not matched to a gene: 2. The germline V gene encodes CDR1 KGHSH and CDR2 LQKENI. This CDR3 region has 14 residues.

This clone was counted ten times or more. The rearrangement uses TRBV16 and TRBJ1-2, with D hard to call. CDR1 KGHSY and CDR2 FQNENV come from the germline V gene. The CDR3 length is 13 residues. V was cut by 3 bases and J by 7 bases, with 12 bases left in between. The CDR3 reads CASSHSSGSGYTF. CDR3 nucleotide sequence: TGTGCCAGCAGCCATTCCTCGGGAAGTGGCTACACCTTC. The variable domain in full, completed from reference TRBV16 and TRBJ1-2, reads GEEVAQTPKHLVRGEGQKAKLYCAPIKGHSYVFWYQQVLKNEFKFLISFQNENVFDETGMPKERFSAKCLPNSPCSLEIQATKLEDSAVYFCASSHSSGSGYTFGSGTRLTVV.

The sample holds one count of this clone. For the CDR3, the DNA is TGTGCCACCAGCAGAGATCGGGGAGGGCACCAGACCCAGTACTTC. This codes for CATSRDRGGHQTQYF. The chain employs TRBV15 and TRBJ2-5; 7 bases line up with TRBD2. After removal of 0 bases from V and 6 bases from J, the junction contained 7 bases not matched to a gene. The CDR3 is 15 amino acids. Germline-derived CDR1 and CDR2 are LNHNV and YYDKDF (reference sequence).

The chain's CDR3 is CASSLAVPPYEQYF. The CDR3 region has the DNA TGCGCCAGCAGCTTGGCTGTTCCCCCCTACGAGCAGTACTTC. The chain couples TRBV5-1 to TRBJ2-7; no firm D call. Germline V gives CDR1 SGHRS, CDR2 YFSETQ. The CDR3 has 14 residues. The V end lost 0 bases, the J end lost 2 bases, and 9 bases lay between the germline ends. Full variable domain (rest looked up from reference TRBV5-1 and TRBJ2-7): KAGVTQTPRYLIKTRGQQVTLSCSPISGHRSVSWYQQTPGQGLQFLFEYFSETQRNKGNFPGRFSGRQFSNSRSEMNVSTLELGDSALYLCASSLAVPPYEQYFGPGTRLTVT.

This rearrangement joins TRBV7-2 to TRBJ2-5; either TRBD1 or TRBD2 may supply D (5 bases each). This CDR3 has 14 residues. Trimming shortened V by 5 bases and J by 4 bases, and 14 bases separated the two germline ends. Germline values: CDR1 SGHTA, CDR2 FQGNSA. The CDR3 nucleotides are TGTGCCAGCAGCGGCCGGGACCCGGGAGAGACCCAGTACTTC. Its translation: CASSGRDPGETQYF.

This chain links TRBV4-3 with TRBJ2-7, with 8 bases matching TRBD2. In germline, CDR1 is LGHNA, CDR2 YSLEER. Trimming removed 2 bases from V and 2 bases from J; junction bases left unmatched: 5. CDR3 length equals 15 residues. This chain's CDR3 is CASSQKIAGPYEQYF. The CDR3 DNA sequence: TGCGCCAGCAGCCAAAAAATAGCGGGACCCTACGAGCAGTACTTC.

Of note for this clone: The limits of the CDR3 on the DNA are not certain, so only TCRdb's listed CDR3 is given. The rearrangement joins TRBV18 to TRBJ2-1; the table gives TRBD1 as D, unverified against the DNA. Germline V gene sequence: CDR1 KGHSH, CDR2 LQKENI. The CDR3 is 16 amino acids long, termini counted. The CDR3: CASSPLWQGARNEQFF.

J is TRBJ2-7 and V is TRBV2; D perhaps matches TRBD2 (5 bases). The length of the CDR3 is 16 residues. Trimming shortened V by 0 bases and J by 4 bases, and 16 bases separated the two germline ends. Germline loops: CDR1 SNHLY, CDR2 FYNNEI. CDR3 protein: CASSEALPGSGYEQYF. The CDR3, as DNA: TGTGCCAGCAGTGAAGCGCTTCCGGGGAGCGGTTACGAGCAGTACTTC. Full variable domain (missing parts from reference TRBV2 and TRBJ2-7): EPEVTQTPSHQVTQMGQEVILRCVPISNHLYFYWYRQILGQKVEFLVSFYNNEISEKSEIFDDQFSVERPDGSNFTLKIRSTKLEDSAMYFCASSEALPGSGYEQYFGPGTRLTVT.

The V call is TRBV21-1, the J call TRBJ2-5; the table gives TRBD2 as D, unverified against the DNA. TRBV21-1 is a listed pseudogene. This CDR3 is 15 amino acids long. The CDR3: CASSKAGGLWETQYF. As DNA, the CDR3 is TGTGCCAGCAGCAAAGCGGGGGGGCTGTGGGAGACCCAGTACTTC.

The chain has TRBV11-2 and TRBJ2-7; 8 nucleotides match TRBD2. The CDR3 spans 14 residues. Germline assignment: CDR1 SGHAT and CDR2 FQNNGV. V shed 7 bases and J 0 bases; nucleotides not matched to a gene: 5. DNA for the CDR3: TGTGCCAGCACCCTGGGACTAGACTCCTACGAGCAGTACTTC. Its translation: CASTLGLDSYEQYF.

This chain joins TRBV7-9 and TRBJ2-1; the match to TRBD2 covers 14 bases. This CDR3 is 18 amino acids long. Germline lookup yields CDR1 SEHNR and CDR2 FQNEAQ (reference sequence). Trimming at V came to 2 bases and at J to 8 bases, leaving 11 bases not matched to a gene. The CDR3 loop reads CASSLRLAGGPVIDEQFF. The CDR3 region has the DNA TGTGCCAGCAGCTTAAGACTAGCGGGAGGGCCAGTGATTGATGAGCAGTTCTTC.

The chain uses TRBV14 and TRBJ2-5; possible D gene TRBD1, 5 bases. The CDR3 runs to 13 residues. The germline V gene has CDR1 SGHDN and CDR2 FVKESK. Trimming took 0 bases from V and 7 from J, leaving 9 bases between them. CDR3 sequence (DNA): TGTGCCAGCAGCCAAGACTGGGGCCGGACCCAGTACTTC. As protein: CASSQDWGRTQYF.

This clone appeared once. V and J are TRBV2 and TRBJ2-5; TRBD2 aligns across 13 bases. The CDR3 extends over 15 amino acids. The ends lost 7 bases at V and 2 bases at J; junction bases unmatched: 4. Germline values: CDR1 SNHLY, CDR2 FYNNEI. The CDR3 loop reads CASTRLAGGQETQYF. The CDR3 DNA follows: TGTGCCAGCACCAGACTAGCGGGAGGACAAGAGACCCAGTACTTC.

The chain's CDR3 is CASGDRAVVAEAFF. DNA of the CDR3: TGTGCCAGTGGGGACAGGGCTGTGGTGGCTGAAGCTTTCTTT. This chain links TRBV19 with TRBJ1-1; 9 bases line up with TRBD1. Germline V lookup: CDR1 LNHDA, CDR2 SQIVND (reference sequence). V dropped 8 bases and J dropped 6; count of bases not matched to a gene: 10. This CDR3 has 14 amino acids.